This T cell receptor (beta chain) was profiled in a study of blood T cell repertoires in COVID-19. Profiled with immunoSEQ multiplex PCR; TCRdb holds only in-frame clones, not every one. This sample carries some 270,000 clones, around nine tenths of them seen once, and the ten largest clones take approximately 9%. The V gene end was trimmed by 3 bases and the J gene end by 2 bases; junction bases not matched to a gene: 7. In germline, CDR1 is SGDLS, CDR2 YYNGEE. The CDR3 consists of 17 residues. This chain joins TRBV9 and TRBJ1-6; TRBD1 aligns across 8 bases. The sequence was collected from a man in his forties with active or convalescent COVID-19. Sequencing was performed on peripheral blood. CDR3 region: CASSADPGGAYNSPLHF. CDR3 DNA: TGTGCCAGCAGCGCGGACCCAGGGGGCGCCTATAATTCACCCCTCCACTTT.